Reported below is one T cell receptor beta chain. This sample is part of a study of blood T cell repertoires in COVID-19. Across the whole study: T cells, B-cell-depleted T cells, or PBMCs provided the cDNA or gDNA that served as material.

The V end lost 1 base, the J end lost 10 bases, and 14 bases lay between the germline ends. The CDR3 totals 13 residues. CDR1 is SGHRS and CDR2 is YFSETQ in the germline V gene. Sequenced by immunoSEQ multiplex PCR; TCRdb stores in-frame clones only, minus some. The profile shows 81,000 or so clones, around 85% of them singletons. The receptor's source is a woman aged 70-85 years with active or convalescent COVID-19. The gene calls are TRBV5-1 and TRBJ1-2, with D tentatively TRBD1 (6 bases). The sequenced sample consisted of peripheral blood. The CDR3: CASSLYLTGNYTF. DNA for the CDR3: TGCGCCAGCAGCTTGTATTTGACAGGCAACTACACCTTC.